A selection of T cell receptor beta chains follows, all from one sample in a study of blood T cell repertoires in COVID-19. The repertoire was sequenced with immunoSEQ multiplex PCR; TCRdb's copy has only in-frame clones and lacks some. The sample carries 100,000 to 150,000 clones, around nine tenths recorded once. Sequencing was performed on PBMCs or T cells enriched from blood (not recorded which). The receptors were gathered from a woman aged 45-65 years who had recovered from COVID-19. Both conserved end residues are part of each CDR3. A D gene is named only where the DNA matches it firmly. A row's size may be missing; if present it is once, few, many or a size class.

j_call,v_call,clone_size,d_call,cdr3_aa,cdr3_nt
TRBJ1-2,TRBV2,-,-,CASSVPNGGGPDYGYTF,TGTGCCAGCAGTGTCCCAAACGGGGGAGGACCTGACTATGGCTACACCTTC
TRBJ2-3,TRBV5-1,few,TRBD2,CASSLYLAGDTQYF,TGCGCCAGCAGCTTGTATCTAGCGGGGGATACGCAGTATTTT
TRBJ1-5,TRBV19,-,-,CASREGTSHNQPQHF,TGTGCCAGTAGGGAAGGGACTTCCCACAATCAGCCCCAGCATTTT
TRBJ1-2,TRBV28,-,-,CASRPPIGRGNYGYTF,TGTGCCAGCAGACCACCAATCGGACGGGGAAACTATGGCTACACCTTC
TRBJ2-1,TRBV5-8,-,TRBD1,CASSRIGTGRDEQFF,TGTGCCAGCAGCAGAATCGGGACAGGAAGGGATGAGCAGTTCTTC
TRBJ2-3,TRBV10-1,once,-,CASSVAGITDTQYF,TGCGCCAGCAGTGTGGCAGGGATTACAGATACGCAGTATTTT
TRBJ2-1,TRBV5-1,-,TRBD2,CASSLAVRGDHNEQFF,TGCGCCAGCAGCTTGGCAGTGCGGGGGGATCACAATGAGCAGTTCTTC
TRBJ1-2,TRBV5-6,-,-,CASSLWELPAGGYTF,TGTGCCAGCAGCTTGTGGGAGCTGCCCGCGGGGGGCTACACCTTC
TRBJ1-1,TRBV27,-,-,CASSFRQGGTEAFF,TGTGCCAGCAGTTTTCGTCAGGGAGGGACTGAAGCTTTCTTT
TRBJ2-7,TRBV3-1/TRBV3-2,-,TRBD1,CASSTGTAYEQYF,TGTGCCAGCAGCACCGGGACAGCCTACGAGCAGTACTTC
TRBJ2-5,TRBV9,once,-,CASSGRSGLETQYF,TGTGCCAGCAGCGGAAGATCAGGGCTGGAGACCCAGTACTTC
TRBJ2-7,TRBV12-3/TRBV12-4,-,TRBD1,CASTRTGGREQYF,TGTGCCAGCACCCGGACAGGGGGCAGGGAGCAGTACTTC
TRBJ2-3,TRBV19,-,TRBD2,CASSIISGGPRDTQYF,TGTGCCAGTAGTATCATAAGCGGGGGCCCCCGAGATACGCAGTATTTT
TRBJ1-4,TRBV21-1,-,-,CASSKPRGWDEKLFF,TGTGCCAGCAGCAAACCGAGAGGGTGGGATGAAAAACTGTTTTTT
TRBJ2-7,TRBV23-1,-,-,CASSHLYDSLTYEQYF,TGCGCCAGCAGTCACCTTTATGACAGTCTTACCTACGAGCAGTACTTC
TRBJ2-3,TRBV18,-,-,CASSDYADTQYF,TGTGCCAGCTCGGACTATGCAGATACGCAGTATTTT
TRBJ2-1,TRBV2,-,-,CASNAPVRGRVYQGEQFF,TGTGCCAGCAATGCCCCTGTCAGGGGCCGGGTGTACCAGGGTGAGCAGTTCTTC
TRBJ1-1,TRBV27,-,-,CASSSITGKVDEAFF,TGTGCCAGCAGTTCGATCACAGGGAAGGTGGATGAAGCTTTCTTT
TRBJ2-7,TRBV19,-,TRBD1,CASSPQPGQGYEQYF,TGTGCCAGTAGTCCCCAACCGGGACAGGGATACGAGCAGTACTTC
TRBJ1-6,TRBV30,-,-,CAWSVVSGVSPLHF,TGTGCCTGGAGTGTCGTGTCGGGGGTTTCACCCCTCCACTTT
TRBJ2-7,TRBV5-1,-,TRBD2,CASSPASGGAYEQYF,TGCGCCAGCAGCCCGGCTAGCGGGGGGGCCTACGAGCAGTACTTC
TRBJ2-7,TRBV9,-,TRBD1,CASSVAPGGYYEQYF,TGTGCCAGCAGCGTAGCTCCAGGGGGTTACTACGAGCAGTACTTC
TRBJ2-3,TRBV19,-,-,CASSIRQPDTQYF,TGTGCCAGTAGTATCAGACAGCCAGATACGCAGTATTTT
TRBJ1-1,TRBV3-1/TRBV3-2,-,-,CASSQVRAEAFF,TGTGCCAGCAGCCAGGTTCGAGCGGAAGCTTTCTTT
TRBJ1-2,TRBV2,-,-,CASSIDGGGKSNTF,TGTGCCAGCAGTATCGACGGGGGGGGAAAGTCTAACACCTTC
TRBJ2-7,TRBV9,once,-,CASSVGPDSTYEQYF,TGTGCCAGCAGCGTAGGTCCAGACAGCACCTACGAGCAGTACTTC
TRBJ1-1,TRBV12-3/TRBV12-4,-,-,CASGLQGKPEAFF,TGTGCCAGCGGCTTACAGGGAAAGCCTGAAGCTTTCTTT
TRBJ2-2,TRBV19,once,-,CASSIEQGGAGELFF,TGTGCCAGTAGTATAGAACAGGGCGGCGCCGGGGAGCTGTTTTTT
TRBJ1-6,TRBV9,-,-,CASGGVDLGNSPLHF,TGTGCCAGCGGGGGGGTCGATCTTGGTAATTCACCCCTCCACTTT